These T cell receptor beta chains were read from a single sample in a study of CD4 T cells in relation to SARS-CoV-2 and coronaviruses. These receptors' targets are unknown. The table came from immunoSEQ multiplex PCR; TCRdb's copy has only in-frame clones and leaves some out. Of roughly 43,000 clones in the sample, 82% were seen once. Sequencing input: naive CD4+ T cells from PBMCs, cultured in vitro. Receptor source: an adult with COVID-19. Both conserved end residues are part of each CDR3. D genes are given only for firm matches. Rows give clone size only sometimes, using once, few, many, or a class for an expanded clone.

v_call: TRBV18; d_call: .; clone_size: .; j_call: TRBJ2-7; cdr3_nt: TGTGCCAGCTCACCGGCCCTCGGCGAGCAGTACTTC; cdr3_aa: CASSPALGEQYF
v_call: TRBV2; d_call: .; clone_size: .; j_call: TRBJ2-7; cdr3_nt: TGTGCCAGCAGACTCGGCCGAACCGACTCCTACGAGCAGTACTTC; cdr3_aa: CASRLGRTDSYEQYF
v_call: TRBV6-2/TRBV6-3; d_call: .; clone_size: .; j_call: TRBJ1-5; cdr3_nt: TGTGCCAGCAGTTACTGGGGCAATCAGCCCCAGCATTTT; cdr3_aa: CASSYWGNQPQHF
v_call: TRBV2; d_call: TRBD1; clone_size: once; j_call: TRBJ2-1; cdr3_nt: TGTGCCAGCAGGAAAGGACAGGCAAGGTACAATGAGCAGTTCTTC; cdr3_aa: CASRKGQARYNEQFF
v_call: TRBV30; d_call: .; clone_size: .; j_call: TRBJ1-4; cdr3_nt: TGTGCCTGGAGTCCGGGGGGCGGGAAACTGTTTTTT; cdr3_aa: CAWSPGGGKLFF
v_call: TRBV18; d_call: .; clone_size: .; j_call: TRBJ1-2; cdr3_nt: TGTGCCAGCTCAACCGGGACATCATATGGCTACACCTTC; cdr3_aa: CASSTGTSYGYTF
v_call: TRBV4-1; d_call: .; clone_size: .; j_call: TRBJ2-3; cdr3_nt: TGCGCCAGCAGCCAAGAGGGGGCTAGCACAGATACGCAGTATTTT; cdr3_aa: CASSQEGASTDTQYF
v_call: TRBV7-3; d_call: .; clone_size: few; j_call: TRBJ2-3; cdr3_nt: TGTGCCAGCAGCCACGACAGCACAGATACGCAGTATTTT; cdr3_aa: CASSHDSTDTQYF
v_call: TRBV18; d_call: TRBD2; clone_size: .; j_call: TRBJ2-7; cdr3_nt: TGTGCCAGCTCACCCCCTAGCGGGAGGGTATTTTACGAGCAGTACTTC; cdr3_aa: CASSPPSGRVFYEQYF
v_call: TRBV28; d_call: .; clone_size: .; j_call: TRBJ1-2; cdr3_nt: TGTGCCAGCAGTGCAGTTAACTATGGCTACACCTTC; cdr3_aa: CASSAVNYGYTF
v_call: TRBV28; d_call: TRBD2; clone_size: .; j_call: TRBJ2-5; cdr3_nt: TGTGCCAGCAGGGACCGGTCCGGGACTAGCGGGCGAGAGACCCAGTACTTC; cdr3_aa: CASRDRSGTSGRETQYF
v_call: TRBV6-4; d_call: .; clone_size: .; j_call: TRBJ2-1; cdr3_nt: TGTGCCAGCAGTGACTCGACCTTCTCCGATGAGCAGTTCTTC; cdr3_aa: CASSDSTFSDEQFF
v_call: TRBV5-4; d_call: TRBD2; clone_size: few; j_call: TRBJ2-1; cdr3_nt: TGTGCCAGCAGCTTACCACGACTAGCGGGAGGGGGGAATGAGCAGTTCTTC; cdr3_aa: CASSLPRLAGGGNEQFF
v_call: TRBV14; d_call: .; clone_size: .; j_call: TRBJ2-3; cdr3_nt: TGTGCCAGCAGCCAAGCGGCAGATACGCAGTATTTT; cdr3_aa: CASSQAADTQYF
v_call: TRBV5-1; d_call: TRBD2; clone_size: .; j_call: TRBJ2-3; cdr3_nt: TGCGCCAGCAGCTTGTTGACTAGCGGGAGTGATACGCAGTATTTT; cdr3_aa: CASSLLTSGSDTQYF
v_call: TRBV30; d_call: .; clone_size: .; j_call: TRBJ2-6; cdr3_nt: TGTGCCAGTGGCAGATCGTTCTCTGGGGCCAACGTCCTGACTTTC; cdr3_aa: CASGRSFSGANVLTF
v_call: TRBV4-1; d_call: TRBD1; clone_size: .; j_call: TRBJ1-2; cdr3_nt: TGCGCCAGCAGCCAAGGTGCTAGGGGGCACGATGGCTACACCTTC; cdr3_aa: CASSQGARGHDGYTF
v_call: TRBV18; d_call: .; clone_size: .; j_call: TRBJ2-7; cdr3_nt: TGTGCCAGCTCACCTGCGGGGCAGGGCGGAGACCCTTACTTC; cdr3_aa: CASSPAGQGGDPYF
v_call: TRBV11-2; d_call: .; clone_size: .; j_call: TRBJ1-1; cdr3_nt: TGTGCCAGCAGCTCTCACAGGAACACTGAAGCTTTCTTT; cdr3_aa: CASSSHRNTEAFF
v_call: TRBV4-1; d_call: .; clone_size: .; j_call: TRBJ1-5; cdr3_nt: TGCGCCAGCAGCCAAGAAGGGGACCAGCCCCAGCATTTT; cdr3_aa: CASSQEGDQPQHF
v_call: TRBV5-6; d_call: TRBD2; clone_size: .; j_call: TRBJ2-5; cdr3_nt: TGTGCCAGCAGCTTGGTACCTAGCGGGAGATGGGAGACCCAGTACTTC; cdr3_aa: CASSLVPSGRWETQYF
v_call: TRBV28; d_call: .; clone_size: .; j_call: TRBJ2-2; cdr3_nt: TGTGCCAGCACCCCTAGGGGCGTCGACACCGGGGAGCTGTTTTTT; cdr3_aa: CASTPRGVDTGELFF
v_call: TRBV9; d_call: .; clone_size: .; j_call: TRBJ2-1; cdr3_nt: TGTGCCAGCAGCGCCCTGGGGACACCATACAATGAGCAGTTCTTC; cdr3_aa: CASSALGTPYNEQFF
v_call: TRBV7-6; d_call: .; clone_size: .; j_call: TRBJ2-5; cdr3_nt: TGTGCCAGCAGCTTGAGACTAGGGGTTGGAGAGACCCAGTACTTC; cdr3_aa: CASSLRLGVGETQYF
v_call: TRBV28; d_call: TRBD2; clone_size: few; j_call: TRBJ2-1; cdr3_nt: TGTGCCAGCAGACGGGAGGAAGTTGAGCAGTTCTTC; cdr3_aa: CASRREEVEQFF
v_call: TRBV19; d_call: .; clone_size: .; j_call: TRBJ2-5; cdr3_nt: TGTGCCAGTAGAGACAAACAAGAGACCCAGTACTTC; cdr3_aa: CASRDKQETQYF
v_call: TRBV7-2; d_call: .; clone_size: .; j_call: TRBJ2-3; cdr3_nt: TGTGCCAGCAGCTACTTCACAGATACGCAGTATTTT; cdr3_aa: CASSYFTDTQYF
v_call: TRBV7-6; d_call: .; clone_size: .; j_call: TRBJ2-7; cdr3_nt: TGTGCCAGCAGCTTGACCCACCAAGCCTACGAGCAGTACTTC; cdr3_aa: CASSLTHQAYEQYF
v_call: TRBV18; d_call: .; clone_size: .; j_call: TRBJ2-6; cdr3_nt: TGTGCCAGCTCAAGGCAGGGGGGAGTTCCTGGGGCCAACGTCCTGACTTTC; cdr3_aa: CASSRQGGVPGANVLTF
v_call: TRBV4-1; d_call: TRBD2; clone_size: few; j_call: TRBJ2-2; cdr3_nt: TGCGCCAGCAGCCAATACCTAGCGGGAGGAACCGGGGAGCTGTTTTTT; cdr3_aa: CASSQYLAGGTGELFF
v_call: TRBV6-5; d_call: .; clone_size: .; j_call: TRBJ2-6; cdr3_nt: TGTGCCAGCAGTTATTCCTACTCTGGGGCCAACGTCCTGACTTTC; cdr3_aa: CASSYSYSGANVLTF